The clone carrying this TCR beta chain has just a few counts. The antigen is not known. The CDR3 totals 18 residues. The data stem from a study of spatial heterogeneity in lung cancer. Notes on the study in general: Counts of expanded intratumoral alpha and beta TCRs tracked tumor mutation counts.

Using its own MiXCR run on the 5' RACE reads, TCRdb lists one record per CDR3 protein. The repertoire has about 24,000 distinct CDR3 sequences, 8% to 10% of them found once; the top ten carry almost 8%. Time point denoted: sample taken at primary tumor resection. Donation came from 70 or so patients with untreated early-stage non-small cell lung cancer. Whole RNA from tumor, nontumor lung or frozen PBMC was sequenced unsorted. The sequence was collected from a male donor with early-stage non-small cell lung cancer. The specimen comprised lung tumor tissue, sampled at surgery. The V and J genes are TRBV3-2 and TRBJ2-1; the table's D call of TRBD1 was not tested on the DNA. TRBV3-2 is a pseudogene locus. Here the CDR3 reads CASSQKAWIYLTDNEQFF. The DNA for the CDR3 is TGTGCCAGCAGCCAAAAGGCCTGGATTTACCTGACAGACAATGAGCAGTTCTTC.